The clone carrying this T cell receptor beta chain was observed many times. The record originates from a study of Graves' ophthalmopathy and Graves' hyperthyroidism. Study as a whole: At the time of initial diagnosis and before any treatment, peripheral blood was collected.

The germline V gene has CDR1 ENHRY and CDR2 SYGVKD. Trimming pared 3 bases from V and 3 bases from J, leaving 9 bases between. The length of the CDR3 is 13 residues. The sequenced template was RNA, covering the TCR beta CDR3 region. Second-round multiplex PCR came after first-round RT-PCR with HTBI primers. One entry per CDR3 protein results from TCRdb running MiXCR on the multiplex PCR reads. The sample lists about 700,000 distinct CDR3 sequences, around 40% seen once, with roughly 46% in the top ten. This chain joins TRBV10-3 and TRBJ2-7, with D possibly matching TRBD1 (6 bases). The sequence was obtained from an adult man with Graves' ophthalmopathy. Sequenced material: peripheral blood. The CDR3 nucleotides are TGTGCCATCAGTGATACAGGGAACTACGAGCAGTACTTC. Protein: CAISDTGNYEQYF.